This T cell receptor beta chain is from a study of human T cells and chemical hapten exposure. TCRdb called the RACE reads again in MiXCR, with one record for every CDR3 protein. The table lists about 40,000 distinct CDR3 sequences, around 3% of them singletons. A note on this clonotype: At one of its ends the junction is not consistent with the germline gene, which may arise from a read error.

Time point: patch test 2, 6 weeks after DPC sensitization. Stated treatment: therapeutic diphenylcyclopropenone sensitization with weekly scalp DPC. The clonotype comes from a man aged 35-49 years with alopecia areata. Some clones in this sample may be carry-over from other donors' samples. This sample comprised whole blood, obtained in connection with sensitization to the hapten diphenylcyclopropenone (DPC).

The CDR3, as DNA: TGTGCCAGCGGTTACCCGACCGGGACAGGGAACACCGGGGAGCTGTTTTTT. Protein: CASGYPTGTGNTGELFF. The chain uses TRBV6-6 and TRBJ2-2, with 8 bases matching TRBD1. Germline values: CDR1 MNHNY, CDR2 SVGAGI (reference sequence). The CDR3 contains 17 residues.